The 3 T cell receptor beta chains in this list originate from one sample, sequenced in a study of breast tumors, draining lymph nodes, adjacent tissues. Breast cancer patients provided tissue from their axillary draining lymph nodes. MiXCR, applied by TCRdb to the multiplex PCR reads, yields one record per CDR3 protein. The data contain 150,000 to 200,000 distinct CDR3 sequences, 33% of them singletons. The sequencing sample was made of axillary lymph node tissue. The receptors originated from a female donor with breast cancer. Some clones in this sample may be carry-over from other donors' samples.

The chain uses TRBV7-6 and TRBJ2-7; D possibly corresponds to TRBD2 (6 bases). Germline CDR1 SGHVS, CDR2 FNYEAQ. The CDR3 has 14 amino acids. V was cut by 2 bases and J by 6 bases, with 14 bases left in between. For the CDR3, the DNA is TGTGCCAGCAGCTTAAGGGGTAGTAGCGGCGAGCAGTACTTC. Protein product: CASSLRGSSGEQYF. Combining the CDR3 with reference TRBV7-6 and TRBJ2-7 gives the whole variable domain GAGVSQSPRYKVTKRGQDVALRCDPISGHVSLYWYRQALGQGPEFLTYFNYEAQQDKSGLPNDRFSAERPEGSISTLTIQRTEQRDSAMYRCASSLRGSSGEQYFGPGTRLTVT.

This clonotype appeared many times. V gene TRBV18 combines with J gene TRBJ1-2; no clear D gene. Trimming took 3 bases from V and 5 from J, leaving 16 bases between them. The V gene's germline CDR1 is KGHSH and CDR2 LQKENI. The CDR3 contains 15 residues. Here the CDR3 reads CASSPRGNSAYGYTF. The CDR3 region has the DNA TGTGCCAGCTCACCGAGAGGGAACTCGGCGTATGGCTACACCTTC. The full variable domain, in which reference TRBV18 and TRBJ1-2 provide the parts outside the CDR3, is NAGVMQNPRHLVRRRGQEARLRCSPMKGHSHVYWYRQLPEEGLKFMVYLQKENIIDESGMPKERFSAEFPKEGPSILRIQQVVRGDSAAYFCASSPRGNSAYGYTFGSGTRLTVV.

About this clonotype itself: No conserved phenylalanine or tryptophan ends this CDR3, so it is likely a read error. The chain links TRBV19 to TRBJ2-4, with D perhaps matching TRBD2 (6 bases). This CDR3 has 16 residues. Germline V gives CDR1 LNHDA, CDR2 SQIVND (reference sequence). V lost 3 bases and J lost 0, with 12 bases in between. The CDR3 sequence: CASSIGGTLAKNIQYS. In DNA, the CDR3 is TGTGCCAGTAGTATTGGGGGGACCCTAGCCAAAAACATTCAGTACTCC.